This T cell receptor beta chain stems from a study of cytomegalovirus exposure and HLA in healthy donors. General study findings and limits: The majority of CMV-associated TCR beta chains were reported as apparently HLA-restricted in a later analysis. The productive fraction for most TCR beta V segments was about 87% or about 30% in an earlier analysis.

About this clone: Its specificity is not known.

PCR used 60 Vbeta primers and 13 Jbeta primers. This table comes from immunoSEQ multiplex PCR, and its TCRdb copy is limited to in-frame clones, with some not included. Seen here are some 140,000 clones, roughly 70% observed once, and the top ten hold 1.5% to 2%. The receptor's source is a human donor in good health. Input material: PBMCs.

The DNA of the CDR3 is TGTGCCAGTAGTATAAGTCTAGCGGGAGCTGTGGACACCGGGGAGCTGTTTTTT. Translation gives CASSISLAGAVDTGELFF. The chain is built from TRBV19 and TRBJ2-2; TRBD2 aligns across 10 bases. The J segment lost 3 bases and the V segment lost 2 bases, leaving 9 bases of the junction unmatched. The germline V gene has CDR1 LNHDA and CDR2 SQIVND (reference sequence). The CDR3 spans 18 residues.